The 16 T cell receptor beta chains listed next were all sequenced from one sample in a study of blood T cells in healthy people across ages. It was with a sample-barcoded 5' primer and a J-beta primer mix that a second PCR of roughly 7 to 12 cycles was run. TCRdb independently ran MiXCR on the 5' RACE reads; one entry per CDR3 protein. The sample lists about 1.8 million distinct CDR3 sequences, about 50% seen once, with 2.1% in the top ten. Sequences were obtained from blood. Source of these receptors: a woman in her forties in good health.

The CDR3 region has the DNA TGCAGCGATATACCGATGGCCAAAAACATTCAGTACTTC. The encoded protein is CSDIPMAKNIQYF. This chain connects TRBV29-1 to TRBJ2-4; D gene unclear. CDR3 length: 13 residues. Trimming removed 7 bases at V and 1 base at J, with 11 bases between. In germline, CDR1 is SQVTM, CDR2 ANQGSEA.

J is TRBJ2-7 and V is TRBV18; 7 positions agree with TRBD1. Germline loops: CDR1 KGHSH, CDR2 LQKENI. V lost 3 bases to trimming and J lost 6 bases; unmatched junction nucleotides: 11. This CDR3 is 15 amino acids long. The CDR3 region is CASSPEERGRLEQYF. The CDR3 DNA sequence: TGTGCCAGCTCACCGGAAGAGAGGGGGCGCCTCGAGCAGTACTTC.

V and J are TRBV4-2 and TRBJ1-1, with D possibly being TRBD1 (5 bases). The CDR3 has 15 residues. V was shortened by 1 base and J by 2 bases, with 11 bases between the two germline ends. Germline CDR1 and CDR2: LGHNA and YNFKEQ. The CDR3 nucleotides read TGTGCCAGCAGCCAAGGGACGACAGCTAACACTGAAGCTTTCTTT. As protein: CASSQGTTANTEAFF.

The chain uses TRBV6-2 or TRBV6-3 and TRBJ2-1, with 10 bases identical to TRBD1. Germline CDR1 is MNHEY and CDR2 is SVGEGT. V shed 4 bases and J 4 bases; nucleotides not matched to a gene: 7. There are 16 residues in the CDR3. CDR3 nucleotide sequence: TGTGCCAGCAGTTCGTATGGACAGGGGGGGTACAATGAGCAGTTCTTC. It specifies CASSSYGQGGYNEQFF.

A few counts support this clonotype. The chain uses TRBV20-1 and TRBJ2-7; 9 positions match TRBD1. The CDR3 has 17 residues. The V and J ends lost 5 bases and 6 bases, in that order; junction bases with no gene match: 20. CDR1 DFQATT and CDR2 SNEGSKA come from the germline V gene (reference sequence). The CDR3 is CSAPRADTGGPPCEQYF. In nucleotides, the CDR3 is TGCAGTGCTCCCAGGGCGGATACAGGGGGCCCCCCTTGCGAGCAGTACTTC.

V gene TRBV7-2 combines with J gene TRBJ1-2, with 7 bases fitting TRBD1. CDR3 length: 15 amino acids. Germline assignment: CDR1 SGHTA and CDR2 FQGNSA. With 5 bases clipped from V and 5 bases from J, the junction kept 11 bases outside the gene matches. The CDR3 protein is CASSPIVGGGYGYTF. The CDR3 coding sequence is TGTGCCAGCAGCCCTATCGTAGGGGGCGGATATGGCTACACCTTC.

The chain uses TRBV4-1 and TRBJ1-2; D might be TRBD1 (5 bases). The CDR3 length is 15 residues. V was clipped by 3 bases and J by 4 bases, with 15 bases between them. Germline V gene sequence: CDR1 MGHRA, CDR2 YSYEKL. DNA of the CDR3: TGCGCCAGCAGCCATGACCGGGGGACTGGCTATGGCTACACCTTC. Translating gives CASSHDRGTGYGYTF.

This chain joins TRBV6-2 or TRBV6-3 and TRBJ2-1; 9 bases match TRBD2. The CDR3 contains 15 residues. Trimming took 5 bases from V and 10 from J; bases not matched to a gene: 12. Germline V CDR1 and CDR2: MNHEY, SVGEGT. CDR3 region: CASSAPGLAPYEQFF. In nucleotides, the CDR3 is TGTGCCAGCAGTGCACCGGGACTAGCCCCCTACGAGCAGTTCTTC.

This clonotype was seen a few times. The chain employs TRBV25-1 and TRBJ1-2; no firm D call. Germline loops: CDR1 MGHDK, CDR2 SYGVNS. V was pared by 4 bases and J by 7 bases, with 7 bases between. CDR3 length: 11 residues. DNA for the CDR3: TGTGCCAGCAGTGCGGTGGGTGGCTACACCTTC. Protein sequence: CASSAVGGYTF.

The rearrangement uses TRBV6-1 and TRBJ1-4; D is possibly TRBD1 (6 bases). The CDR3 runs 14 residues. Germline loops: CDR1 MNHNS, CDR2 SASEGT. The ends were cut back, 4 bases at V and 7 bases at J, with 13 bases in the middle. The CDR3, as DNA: TGTGCCAGCAGTGGGAACCTAGGGGGTGAAAAACTGTTTTTT. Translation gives CASSGNLGGEKLFF.

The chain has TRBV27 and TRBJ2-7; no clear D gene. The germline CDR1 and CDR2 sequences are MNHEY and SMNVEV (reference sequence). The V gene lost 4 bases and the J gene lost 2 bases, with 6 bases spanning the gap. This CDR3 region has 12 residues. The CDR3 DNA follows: TGTGCCAGCAGTTCTAATACCTACGAGCAGTACTTC. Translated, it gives CASSSNTYEQYF.

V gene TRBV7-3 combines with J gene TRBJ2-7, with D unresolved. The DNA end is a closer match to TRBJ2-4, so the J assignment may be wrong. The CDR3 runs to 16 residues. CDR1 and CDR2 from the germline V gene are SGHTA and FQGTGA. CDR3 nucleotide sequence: TGTGCCAGCAGCACCCACCCACAGCTAGCCAAAAACATTCAGTACTTC. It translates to CASSTHPQLAKNIQYF.

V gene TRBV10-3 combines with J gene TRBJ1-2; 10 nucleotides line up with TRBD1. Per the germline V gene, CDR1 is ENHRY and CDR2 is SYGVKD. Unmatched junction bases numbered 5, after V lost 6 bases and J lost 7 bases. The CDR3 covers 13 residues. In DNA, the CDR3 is TGTGCCATCAGGGACAGGGGGGTCCGTGGCTACACCTTC. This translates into CAIRDRGVRGYTF.

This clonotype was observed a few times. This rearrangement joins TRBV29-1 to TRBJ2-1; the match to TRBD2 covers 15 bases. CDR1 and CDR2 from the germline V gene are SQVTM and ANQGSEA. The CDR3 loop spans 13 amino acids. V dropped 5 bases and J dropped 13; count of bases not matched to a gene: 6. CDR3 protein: CSVPGTSGGPQFF. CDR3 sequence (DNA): TGCAGCGTTCCCGGGACTAGCGGGGGGCCCCAGTTCTTC.

This chain's CDR3 is CASRRDILYNEQFF. CDR3 nucleotides: TGTGCCAGCAGACGGGACATACTCTACAATGAGCAGTTCTTC. The V and J genes are TRBV6-1 and TRBJ2-1, with D maybe TRBD1 (6 bases). Germline loops: CDR1 MNHNS, CDR2 SASEGT. The CDR3 spans 14 residues. Trimming left V 6 bases short and J 3 bases short, with 12 bases between.

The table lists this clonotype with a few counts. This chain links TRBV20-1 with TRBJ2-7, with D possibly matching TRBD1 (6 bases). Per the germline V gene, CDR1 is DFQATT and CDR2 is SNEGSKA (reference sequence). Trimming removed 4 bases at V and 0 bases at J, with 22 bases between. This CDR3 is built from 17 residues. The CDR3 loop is CSAIPLWGPVDSYEQYF. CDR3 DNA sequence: TGCAGTGCTATCCCCCTCTGGGGGCCTGTCGACTCCTACGAGCAGTACTTC.